Here is one T cell receptor (beta chain) with its context. These data come from a study of shared clonotypes between healthy human individuals. The sorted-subset replicate PCRs were given 200 ng DNA, which is about 30,000 T cell genomes. Sequenced by immunoSEQ multiplex PCR; TCRdb stores in-frame clones only, minus some. The data show under 2,500,000 clones, with around 95% seen just once and around 0.13% held by the top ten. CDR1 MNHEY and CDR2 SVGAGI come from the germline V gene. V was cut by 4 bases and J by 1 base, with 13 bases left in between. The CDR3 spans 15 residues. Sequencing was carried out using naive CD4+ T cells sorted from blood. The subset was: CD45RA+ positively selected. The rearrangement links TRBV6-5 to TRBJ1-1; D is uncertain. The TCR comes from a man aged 18 to 30 in good health. The CDR3: CASSSAARQNTEAFF. Written as DNA, the CDR3 is TGTGCCAGCAGTTCCGCCGCTAGACAGAACACTGAAGCTTTCTTT.